These T cell receptor beta chains were read from a single sample in a study of metastatic and nonmetastatic thyroid tumors. Using MiXCR, TCRdb re-called clones from the PCR reads. Of roughly 4,000 clones listed, 34% are singletons. Sequencing was performed on adjacent normal tissue. These TCRs come from a female donor with papillary thyroid cancer or a benign thyroid nodule (not recorded which). Some clones in this sample may be carry-over from other donors' samples. CDR3s include the opening cysteine and the closing phenylalanine or tryptophan. A D gene is named only where the DNA matches it firmly. The size entry is marked missing in some rows and otherwise reads once, few, many or a size class.

j_gene: TRBJ2-7; v_gene: TRBV12-3/TRBV12-4; d_gene: .; abundance: few; CDR3nt: TGTGCCAGCAGGCCTGGGACCGCATTCTTCTCCTACGAGCGGTACTTC; CDR3aa: CASRPGTAFFSYERYF
j_gene: TRBJ2-3; v_gene: TRBV30; d_gene: TRBD2; abundance: .; CDR3nt: TGTGCCTGGAGGTTAGCGGGAGGGACCCCGGGTACGCAGTATTTT; CDR3aa: CAWRLAGGTPGTQYF
j_gene: TRBJ1-2; v_gene: TRBV6-1; d_gene: .; abundance: many; CDR3nt: TGTGCCAGCAGAGACCATGGGCAACGCGGATATGGCTACACCTTC; CDR3aa: CASRDHGQRGYGYTF
j_gene: TRBJ2-7; v_gene: TRBV20-1; d_gene: .; abundance: few; CDR3nt: TGCAGTGCCCCGGCCGAGGACCTCTACGAGCAGTACTTC; CDR3aa: CSAPAEDLYEQYF
j_gene: TRBJ2-3; v_gene: TRBV18; d_gene: .; abundance: .; CDR3nt: TGCGCCAGCCCCCCTATGGGGAGGACAGATACGCAGTATTTT; CDR3aa: CASPPMGRTDTQYF
j_gene: TRBJ2-2; v_gene: TRBV6-1; d_gene: TRBD1; abundance: few; CDR3nt: TGTGCCAGCAGTGAGGGACAGGTCAACACCGGGGAGCTGTCTTTT; CDR3aa: CASSEGQVNTGELSF
j_gene: TRBJ2-7; v_gene: TRBV2; d_gene: TRBD1; abundance: few; CDR3nt: TGTGCCAGCAGTGGGGGACAGGCCCACTACGAGCAGTACTTC; CDR3aa: CASSGGQAHYEQYF
j_gene: TRBJ2-3; v_gene: TRBV20-1; d_gene: .; abundance: large; CDR3nt: TGCAGTGCTAGAGATCGGGGCGGAGGGGGAAGCACAGATACGCAGTATTTT; CDR3aa: CSARDRGGGGSTDTQYF
j_gene: TRBJ2-1; v_gene: TRBV19; d_gene: TRBD2; abundance: medium-sized; CDR3nt: TGTGCCAGTAGACTACTAGCGGGCGGGCTCGGTGAGCAGTTCTTC; CDR3aa: CASRLLAGGLGEQFF
j_gene: TRBJ1-2; v_gene: TRBV6-1; d_gene: TRBD1; abundance: large; CDR3nt: TGTGCCAGCAGTCCCTCGACAGGGACCAGCTATGGCTACACCTTC; CDR3aa: CASSPSTGTSYGYTF
j_gene: TRBJ2-1; v_gene: TRBV11-2; d_gene: TRBD2; abundance: few; CDR3nt: TGTGCCAGCAGCTTCGGTAGCGGGGGGTCGAATGAGCAGTTCTTC; CDR3aa: CASSFGSGGSNEQFF
j_gene: TRBJ1-3; v_gene: TRBV2; d_gene: .; abundance: .; CDR3nt: TGTGCCAGCAGGTACCAGGACTACTCTGGAAACACCATATATTTT; CDR3aa: CASRYQDYSGNTIYF
j_gene: TRBJ1-2; v_gene: TRBV20-1; d_gene: TRBD1; abundance: .; CDR3nt: TGCAGTGCTCGCGTATCCAGCAATGGACAGGTCTATGGCTACACCTTC; CDR3aa: CSARVSSNGQVYGYTF
j_gene: TRBJ2-5; v_gene: TRBV12-3/TRBV12-4; d_gene: .; abundance: few; CDR3nt: TGTGCCACCACCGGTCAGGGCCAAGAGACCCAGTACTTC; CDR3aa: CATTGQGQETQYF
j_gene: TRBJ2-2; v_gene: TRBV9; d_gene: TRBD2; abundance: .; CDR3nt: TGTGCCAGCAGCCCAATAGCGGGAGACACCGGGGAGCTGTTTTTT; CDR3aa: CASSPIAGDTGELFF
j_gene: TRBJ1-2; v_gene: TRBV5-1; d_gene: .; abundance: .; CDR3nt: TGCGCCAGCAGCTTGAATGAGGGTAACAGTGGCTACACCTTC; CDR3aa: CASSLNEGNSGYTF
j_gene: TRBJ2-1; v_gene: TRBV6-2/TRBV6-3; d_gene: .; abundance: few; CDR3nt: TGTGCCAGCAGTCCGCCCCGATCCTACAATGAGCAGTTCTTC; CDR3aa: CASSPPRSYNEQFF
j_gene: TRBJ2-1; v_gene: TRBV19; d_gene: TRBD1; abundance: few; CDR3nt: TGTGCCAGTAGTGACCTGACAGGGCCGGTCGATGAGCAGTTCTTC; CDR3aa: CASSDLTGPVDEQFF
j_gene: TRBJ2-7; v_gene: TRBV3-1; d_gene: .; abundance: .; CDR3nt: TGTGCCAGCAGCCAAGGACTAAACTCCTACGAGCAGTACTTC; CDR3aa: CASSQGLNSYEQYF
j_gene: TRBJ2-3; v_gene: TRBV29-1; d_gene: TRBD1; abundance: once; CDR3nt: TGCAGCGTGCCAGGACAGGGTGGGGATACGCAGTATTTT; CDR3aa: CSVPGQGGDTQYF
j_gene: TRBJ2-7; v_gene: TRBV25-1; d_gene: .; abundance: .; CDR3nt: TGTGCCACCAAACAGGGTAGAGGCGAGCAGTACTTC; CDR3aa: CATKQGRGEQYF
j_gene: TRBJ2-2; v_gene: TRBV19; d_gene: .; abundance: .; CDR3nt: TGTGCCAGTAGTATGGGGCACACCGGGGAGCTGTTTTTT; CDR3aa: CASSMGHTGELFF
j_gene: TRBJ2-2; v_gene: TRBV4-2; d_gene: .; abundance: .; CDR3nt: TGTGCCAGCAGCCAAGTCACCGGGGAGCTGTTTTTT; CDR3aa: CASSQVTGELFF
j_gene: TRBJ2-7; v_gene: TRBV20-1; d_gene: TRBD2; abundance: many; CDR3nt: TGCAGTGCTAGGGGGGCTAGCGGGCAAACCTACGAGCAGTACTTC; CDR3aa: CSARGASGQTYEQYF
j_gene: TRBJ2-7; v_gene: TRBV5-1; d_gene: .; abundance: .; CDR3nt: TGCGCCAGCAGCTTTCCCGGGGGTGAGCAGTACTTC; CDR3aa: CASSFPGGEQYF
j_gene: TRBJ1-2; v_gene: TRBV7-2; d_gene: .; abundance: .; CDR3nt: TGTGCCAGCAGCTTTGTCCCGCCAAGGAAGGACGGCTACACCTTC; CDR3aa: CASSFVPPRKDGYTF
j_gene: TRBJ2-1; v_gene: TRBV2; d_gene: .; abundance: .; CDR3nt: TGTGCCAGCAGCGAAGGACTGCCCTCCTACAATGAGCAGTTCTTC; CDR3aa: CASSEGLPSYNEQFF
j_gene: TRBJ2-1; v_gene: TRBV2; d_gene: TRBD2; abundance: .; CDR3nt: TGTGCCAGCAGTTGGACTAGCGGGAGCAACAATGAGCAGTTCTTC; CDR3aa: CASSWTSGSNNEQFF
j_gene: TRBJ1-2; v_gene: TRBV11-1; d_gene: TRBD1; abundance: .; CDR3nt: TGTGCCAGCAGCTTAGGACAGGGGGTCGATGGCTACACCTTC; CDR3aa: CASSLGQGVDGYTF
j_gene: TRBJ1-3; v_gene: TRBV28; d_gene: TRBD1; abundance: few; CDR3nt: TGTGCCAGCAGCCCACAGGGGGCGGGCGGAAACACCATATATTTT; CDR3aa: CASSPQGAGGNTIYF
j_gene: TRBJ2-7; v_gene: TRBV30; d_gene: .; abundance: .; CDR3nt: TGTGCCTGGAGCAAGGGACCGGGCCCAGCCTACGAGCAGTACTTC; CDR3aa: CAWSKGPGPAYEQYF
j_gene: TRBJ1-2; v_gene: TRBV7-8; d_gene: .; abundance: .; CDR3nt: TGTGCCAGCAGCTTGGGACGGGGATATGGCTACACCTTC; CDR3aa: CASSLGRGYGYTF
j_gene: TRBJ1-2; v_gene: TRBV6-5; d_gene: .; abundance: .; CDR3nt: TGTGCCAGCAGTTACGGCGGCAACTATGGCTACACCTTC; CDR3aa: CASSYGGNYGYTF
j_gene: TRBJ2-7; v_gene: TRBV27; d_gene: .; abundance: few; CDR3nt: TGTGCCAGCAGTTTGATAATAGGCGAGCAGTACTTC; CDR3aa: CASSLIIGEQYF
j_gene: TRBJ2-3; v_gene: TRBV11-2; d_gene: .; abundance: .; CDR3nt: TGTGCCAGCAGCCCGTCCACTAGCACAGATACGCAGTATTTT; CDR3aa: CASSPSTSTDTQYF
j_gene: TRBJ1-2; v_gene: TRBV4-1; d_gene: .; abundance: .; CDR3nt: TGCGCCAGCAGCCAAGATCGGACAGTCAATTATGGCTACACCTTC; CDR3aa: CASSQDRTVNYGYTF
j_gene: TRBJ2-7; v_gene: TRBV20-1; d_gene: .; abundance: medium-sized; CDR3nt: TGCAGTGCTAGCCGCCTTACCTACGAGCAGTACTTC; CDR3aa: CSASRLTYEQYF
j_gene: TRBJ2-3; v_gene: TRBV6-2/TRBV6-3; d_gene: TRBD2; abundance: medium-sized; CDR3nt: TGTGCCAGCACCCTCAGGCTAGCGGGAGATACGCAGTATTTT; CDR3aa: CASTLRLAGDTQYF
j_gene: TRBJ1-1; v_gene: TRBV30; d_gene: TRBD1; abundance: once; CDR3nt: TGTGCCTGGAGTGGAATGGGACAGGCTTTCTTT; CDR3aa: CAWSGMGQAFF
j_gene: TRBJ2-1; v_gene: TRBV6-1; d_gene: .; abundance: .; CDR3nt: TGTGCCAGCAGTGCATCGGGCGGTGAGCAGTTCTTC; CDR3aa: CASSASGGEQFF
j_gene: TRBJ2-7; v_gene: TRBV6-2/TRBV6-3; d_gene: TRBD1; abundance: many; CDR3nt: TGTGCCAGCAGTTTTGGGACAGGGTCCGAGCAGTACTTC; CDR3aa: CASSFGTGSEQYF
j_gene: TRBJ1-6; v_gene: TRBV11-1; d_gene: .; abundance: .; CDR3nt: TGTGCCAGCAGCTTAGGAGGCTGGGGAGGTACCTCACCCCTCCACTTT; CDR3aa: CASSLGGWGGTSPLHF
j_gene: TRBJ1-2; v_gene: TRBV15; d_gene: .; abundance: few; CDR3nt: TGTGCCACCAGCAGAGAGAAAGCCGCTTTTGGCTACACCTTC; CDR3aa: CATSREKAAFGYTF
j_gene: TRBJ2-1; v_gene: TRBV6-2/TRBV6-3; d_gene: .; abundance: .; CDR3nt: TGTGCCAGCAAGGAGGCCGGGCTCGACTCCTACAATGAGCAGTTCTTC; CDR3aa: CASKEAGLDSYNEQFF
j_gene: TRBJ1-2; v_gene: TRBV5-1; d_gene: .; abundance: .; CDR3nt: TGCGCCAGCAGCCTAGCAGAGGGGGATCTGGCTGGCTACACCTTC; CDR3aa: CASSLAEGDLAGYTF
j_gene: TRBJ1-5; v_gene: TRBV20-1; d_gene: .; abundance: .; CDR3nt: TGCAGTGCTGGGGGTGAGGGTGGGGGCAATCAGCCCCAGCATTTT; CDR3aa: CSAGGEGGGNQPQHF
j_gene: TRBJ2-7; v_gene: TRBV12-3/TRBV12-4; d_gene: .; abundance: .; CDR3nt: TGTGCCAGCGGTTTGGTAGCTGGAATCCTCTACGAGCAGTACTTC; CDR3aa: CASGLVAGILYEQYF
j_gene: TRBJ2-5; v_gene: TRBV24-1; d_gene: .; abundance: .; CDR3nt: TGTGCCACCAGTGATCCGGACAGTCTCAAAGAGACCCAGTACTTC; CDR3aa: CATSDPDSLKETQYF